Here is one TCR beta chain with its context. The target antigen is unknown. The data are from a study of CD8 T cells in Susac syndrome. The authors reverse transcribed roughly 0.5 to 1 ug RNA with random hexamers. The CDR3 of TCR beta was amplified by immunoSEQ multiplex PCR across 54 Vbeta and 13 Jbeta. MiXCR was run by TCRdb on the immunoSEQ multiplex PCR reads, yielding one entry per CDR3 protein. This repertoire shows some 300,000 distinct CDR3 sequences, approximately 91% found once; its top ten account for under 0.2%. Broader study findings: Individuals included in the TCR sequencing and HLA analysis were acknowledged by the study to be relatively few in number.

CD8+ and CD4+ T cells were negatively isolated; TEMRA cells were FACS-enriched. The material sequenced was CD8+ T cells from PBMCs. The receptor's source is a human donor with multiple sclerosis.

The CDR3 nucleotides are TGTGCCATACAAACCGGGTGGGAGCAGTACTTC. This encodes CAIQTGWEQYF. The chain carries TRBV10-3 and TRBJ2-7; D gene ambiguous. Trimming left V 9 bases short and J 7 bases short, with 13 bases between. Per the germline V gene, CDR1 is ENHRY and CDR2 is SYGVKD. The CDR3 is 11 residues long.